Below are 25 T cell receptor beta chains sequenced from a single sample in a study of cytomegalovirus exposure and HLA in healthy donors. PCR used 60 Vbeta primers and 13 Jbeta primers. The assay was immunoSEQ multiplex PCR, and TCRdb's table has in-frame clones only and misses some. The sample totals about 92,000 clones. The sequenced sample was PBMCs. These receptors were obtained from a man aged 50 or older in good health and CMV-seropositive.

This chain uses TRBV7-9 with TRBJ1-5; D gene uncertain. V was shortened by 5 bases and J by 7 bases, with 15 bases between the two germline ends. CDR1 and CDR2 from the germline V gene are SEHNR and FQNEAQ (reference sequence). This CDR3 has 14 residues. CDR3 protein: CASSPTGDRQPQHF. DNA for the CDR3: TGTGCCAGCAGCCCTACCGGGGATCGCCAGCCCCAGCATTTT. Full variable domain (remainder filled in from reference TRBV7-9 and TRBJ1-5): DTGVSQNPRHKITKRGQNVTFRCDPISEHNRLYWYRQTLGQGPEFLTYFQNEAQLEKSRLLSDRFSAERPKGSFSTLEIQRTEQGDSAMYLCASSPTGDRQPQHFGDGTRLSIL.

This chain joins TRBV7-2 and TRBJ1-2; D is possibly TRBD1 (5 bases). CDR1 and CDR2 from the germline V gene are SGHTA and FQGNSA. The CDR3 is 13 amino acids. Trimming removed 5 bases at V and 7 bases at J, with 14 bases between. The CDR3 sequence: CASSRGHGGGYTF. CDR3 sequence (DNA): TGTGCCAGCAGCCGAGGACATGGTGGTGGCTACACCTTC. The full variable domain, with the rest looked up from reference TRBV7-2 and TRBJ1-2, is GAGVSQSPSNKVTEKGKDVELRCDPISGHTALYWYRQSLGQGLEFLIYFQGNSAPDKSGLPSDRFSAERTGGSVSTLTIQRTQQEDSAVYLCASSRGHGGGYTFGSGTRLTVV.

This chain joins TRBV4-3 and TRBJ2-2; D is unclear. The CDR3 has 14 residues. Looked up from germline, CDR1 is LGHNA and CDR2 is YSLEER. V was shortened by 0 bases and J by 4 bases, with 6 bases between the two germline ends. The CDR3 here is CASSQDILTGELFF. The CDR3, as DNA: TGCGCCAGCAGCCAAGATATACTCACCGGGGAGCTGTTTTTT.

V gene TRBV7-8 combines with J gene TRBJ2-1; 11 bases match TRBD2. The CDR3 loop spans 15 amino acids. Germline V gene lookup returns CDR1 SGHVS and CDR2 FQNEAQ. V dropped 2 bases and J dropped 9; count of bases not matched to a gene: 6. DNA for the CDR3: TGTGCCAGCAGCTTACAAATAGCGGGAGGGAGTGAGCAGTTCTTC. It is translated as CASSLQIAGGSEQFF.

The V call is TRBV6-1, the J call TRBJ1-5, with D unclear. This CDR3 region has 14 residues. From germline, CDR1 is MNHNS and CDR2 SASEGT. V lost 7 bases, J lost 0 bases, and 10 bases lay in between. CDR3 nucleotides: TGTGCCAGCATGGCGGGATTTAGCAATCAGCCCCAGCATTTT. Its translation is CASMAGFSNQPQHF.

The CDR3 loop reads CASSQVTTRGNSPLHF. For the CDR3, the DNA is TGCGCCAGCAGCCAAGTCACAACCAGGGGAAATTCACCCCTCCACTTT. The V gene is TRBV4-3, the J gene TRBJ1-6; tentatively, D is TRBD1 (6 bases). This CDR3 comprises 16 residues. Germline-derived CDR1 and CDR2 are LGHNA and YSLEER. Trimming took off 1 base at V and 7 bases at J, with 14 bases between the two ends.

V and J are TRBV4-1 and TRBJ2-7; 14 bases are a match to TRBD2. Germline lookup yields CDR1 MGHRA and CDR2 YSYEKL. Germline trimming cut 4 bases from V and 4 bases from J; bases unmatched to any gene: 12. The CDR3 consists of 18 residues. CDR3 protein: CASSPLYRTSGRFYEQYF. In DNA, the CDR3 is TGCGCCAGCAGCCCCCTGTATAGGACTAGCGGGAGGTTTTACGAGCAGTACTTC.

The chain carries TRBV11-2 and TRBJ2-7; tentatively, D is TRBD2 (5 bases). V lost 5 bases, J lost 5 bases, and 13 bases lay in between. Germline V lookup: CDR1 SGHAT, CDR2 FQNNGV. The CDR3 runs 13 residues. CDR3 sequence reads: CASSPNHGNEQYV. CDR3 sequence (DNA): TGTGCCAGCAGCCCAAATCACGGGAACGAGCAGTACGTC.

The chain is built from TRBV13 and TRBJ2-2; D ambiguous. This CDR3 comprises 13 residues. The V end lost 2 bases, the J end lost 2 bases, and 3 bases lay between the germline ends. The V gene's germline CDR1 is PRHDT and CDR2 FYEKMQ (reference sequence). In DNA form, the CDR3 reads TGTGCCAGCAGCTTAAGCAACACCGGGGAGCTGTTTTTT. Encoded protein: CASSLSNTGELFF.

Here the CDR3 DNA reads TGTGCCAGCCAGGGGATTCGCTACAATGAGCAGTTCTTC. Amino acid sequence: CASQGIRYNEQFF. The V and J genes are TRBV25-1 and TRBJ2-1, with D possibly matching TRBD1 (6 bases). Germline CDR1 is MGHDK and CDR2 is SYGVNS. V was cut by 8 bases and J by 3 bases, with 11 bases left in between. The CDR3 length is 13 residues.

The V call is TRBV28, the J call TRBJ2-7, with 10 bases matching TRBD2. The V gene's germline CDR1 is MDHEN and CDR2 SYDVKM. After removal of 4 bases from V and 4 bases from J, the junction contained 13 bases not matched to a gene. CDR3 length: 17 residues. The CDR3 bases are TGTGCCAGCAGTTCCCTGGGCCTAGGACTAGCGGAATACGAGCAGTACTTC. Translated, it gives CASSSLGLGLAEYEQYF. The whole variable domain, remainder taken from reference TRBV28 and TRBJ2-7, is DVKVTQSSRYLVKRTGEKVFLECVQDMDHENMFWYRQDPGLGLRLIYFSYDVKMKEKGDIPEGYSVSREKKERFSLILESASTNQTSMYLCASSSLGLGLAEYEQYFGPGTRLTVT.

The rearrangement joins TRBV29-1 to TRBJ1-1; TRBD1 is a possible D gene (6 bases). Looked up from germline, CDR1 is SQVTM and CDR2 is ANQGSEA. Deletions cut 7 bases from V and 4 bases from J, with 13 bases between. This CDR3 region has 12 residues. The CDR3 DNA sequence: TGCAGCGCCGCCCAGGGGAGCACTGAAGCTTTCTTT. This encodes CSAAQGSTEAFF.

V usage is TRBV7-2 and J usage is TRBJ1-4; the match to TRBD1 covers 8 bases. With V trimmed by 4 bases and J by 5 bases, 6 bases remained unmatched. Germline values: CDR1 SGHTA, CDR2 FQGNSA. The CDR3 runs to 15 residues. The CDR3 sequence: CASSSTGTGNEKLFF. CDR3 nucleotide sequence: TGTGCCAGCAGCTCTACAGGGACAGGAAATGAAAAACTGTTTTTT.

This chain joins TRBV6-5 and TRBJ1-2; 7 bases are shared with TRBD1. Germline loops: CDR1 MNHEY, CDR2 SVGAGI. There are 14 residues in the CDR3. V shed 0 bases, J shed 4 bases, and the junction held 2 bases outside the gene matches. In DNA form, the CDR3 reads TGTGCCAGCAGTTACTCGGGACAGTCCTATGGCTACACCTTC. The encoded protein is CASSYSGQSYGYTF.

This sequence joins TRBV19 and TRBJ1-4; 7 bases line up with TRBD1. Trimming at V came to 4 bases and at J to 8 bases, leaving 13 bases not matched to a gene. The CDR3 is made up of 16 amino acids. Germline CDR1 and CDR2: LNHDA and SQIVND (reference sequence). CDR3 amino acids: CASSRGTEQTGEKLFF. In DNA, the CDR3 is TGTGCCAGTAGTAGAGGGACAGAGCAGACTGGGGAAAAACTGTTTTTT.

The gene calls are TRBV11-3 and TRBJ1-2, with 7 bases fitting TRBD1. V was pared by 1 base and J by 8 bases, with 10 bases of the junction left unmatched. Per the germline V gene, CDR1 is SGHNT and CDR2 is YENEEA. CDR3 length: 15 amino acids. CDR3 nucleotides: TGTGCCAGCAGCTTAGGCTTCAAGGGGGCGCGGGGCTACACCTTC. Its translation is CASSLGFKGARGYTF.

V is TRBV30 and J is TRBJ1-5; TRBD1 might be the D (6 bases). Trimming left V 0 bases short and J 2 bases short, with 11 bases between. In germline, CDR1 is GTSNPN, CDR2 SVGIG (reference sequence). This CDR3 comprises 15 residues. The CDR3 DNA is TGTGCCTGGAGTGTAGGGGGATATGGCAATCAGCCCCAGCATTTT. As protein: CAWSVGGYGNQPQHF.

The chain carries TRBV7-9 and TRBJ2-7; 10 nucleotides line up with TRBD1. The CDR3 extends over 15 amino acids. V lost 3 bases and J lost 2; bases outside the gene matches: 4. Germline V gene sequence: CDR1 SEHNR, CDR2 FQNEAQ (reference sequence). The CDR3 reads CASSFETGGAYEQYF. In DNA, the CDR3 is TGTGCCAGCAGCTTCGAGACAGGGGGCGCCTACGAGCAGTACTTC.

A note on this clone: Other DNA sequences of this sample code for an identical CDR3. The chain is built from TRBV4-1 and TRBJ2-7; 7 nucleotides line up with TRBD1. With V trimmed by 4 bases and J by 3 bases, 6 bases remained unmatched. The CDR3 is 14 amino acids. Germline V gene sequence: CDR1 MGHRA, CDR2 YSYEKL. The CDR3 reads CASSRQTGSYEQYF. Here the CDR3 DNA reads TGCGCCAGCAGCCGTCAGACAGGGAGCTACGAGCAGTACTTC.

The chain couples TRBV29-1 to TRBJ2-6, with D tentatively TRBD1 (6 bases). Germline V CDR1 and CDR2: SQVTM, ANQGSEA. The length of the CDR3 is 15 residues. Trimming cost V 6 bases and J 0 bases, with 12 bases left between them. The CDR3 region is CSVGTSSSGANVLTF. The CDR3 DNA reads TGCAGCGTGGGGACATCCTCCTCTGGGGCCAACGTCCTGACTTTC.

V gene TRBV2 combines with J gene TRBJ1-1, with a possible D match to TRBD1 (6 bases). The CDR3 is 14 amino acids. V was pared by 5 bases and J by 4 bases, with 14 bases between. Germline CDR1 SNHLY, CDR2 FYNNEI. The CDR3 DNA is TGTGCCAGCAGTTCCACAGGGTCGGCCACTGAAGCTTTCTTT. Amino acid sequence: CASSSTGSATEAFF. Full variable domain (missing parts from reference TRBV2 and TRBJ1-1): EPEVTQTPSHQVTQMGQEVILRCVPISNHLYFYWYRQILGQKVEFLVSFYNNEISEKSEIFDDQFSVERPDGSNFTLKIRSTKLEDSAMYFCASSSTGSATEAFFGQGTRLTVV.

The chain's CDR3 is CASSLAGLYEQYF. CDR3 sequence (DNA): TGTGCCAGCAGCTTGGCGGGACTCTACGAGCAGTACTTC. The V gene is TRBV5-4, the J gene TRBJ2-7; weak D call: TRBD2 (6 bases). Trimming left V 0 bases short and J 3 bases short, with 7 bases between. CDR1 SGHNT and CDR2 YYREEE come from the germline V gene (reference sequence). The CDR3 is 13 residues long.

CDR3 loop: CASSVALPGSPLHF. For the CDR3, the DNA is TGTGCCAGCAGCGTTGCGTTACCTGGTTCACCCCTCCACTTT. The chain has TRBV9 and TRBJ1-6; D unclear. The CDR3 length is 14 residues. Between the trimmed V and J ends, which lost 2 bases and 9 bases, there was a span of 12 bases. Germline V gene sequence: CDR1 SGDLS, CDR2 YYNGEE.

The genes are TRBV9 and TRBJ1-1; D may be TRBD1 (6 bases). The CDR3 contains 12 residues. Per germline, CDR1 SGDLS and CDR2 YYNGEE. Trimming took 3 bases from V and 11 from J, leaving 14 bases between them. In nucleotides, the CDR3 is TGTGCCAGCAGCGGCCTCCGGGACAAGGCTTTCTTT. Protein: CASSGLRDKAFF.

This chain connects TRBV30 to TRBJ1-1, with TRBD1 matching 7 bases. J was trimmed by 0 bases and V by 5 bases; bases with no gene match: 3. This CDR3 spans 13 amino acids. Looked up from germline, CDR1 is GTSNPN and CDR2 is SVGIG (reference sequence). In DNA, the CDR3 is TGTGCCTGGGGAGGACAGGTGAACACTGAAGCTTTCTTT. This codes for CAWGGQVNTEAFF.